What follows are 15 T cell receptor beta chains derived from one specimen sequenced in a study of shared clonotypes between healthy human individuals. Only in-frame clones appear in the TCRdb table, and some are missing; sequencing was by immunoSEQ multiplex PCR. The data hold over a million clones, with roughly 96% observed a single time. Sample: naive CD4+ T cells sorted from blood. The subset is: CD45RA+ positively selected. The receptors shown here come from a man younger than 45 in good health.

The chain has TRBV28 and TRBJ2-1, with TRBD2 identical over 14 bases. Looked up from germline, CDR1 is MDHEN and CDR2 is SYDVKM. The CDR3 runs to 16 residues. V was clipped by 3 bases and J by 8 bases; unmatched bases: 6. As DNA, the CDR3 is TGTGCCAGCAGTTTCGGGACTAGCGGGAGATGGGATGAGCAGTTCTTC. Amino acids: CASSFGTSGRWDEQFF. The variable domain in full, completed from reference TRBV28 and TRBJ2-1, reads DVKVTQSSRYLVKRTGEKVFLECVQDMDHENMFWYRQDPGLGLRLIYFSYDVKMKEKGDIPEGYSVSREKKERFSLILESASTNQTSMYLCASSFGTSGRWDEQFFGPGTRLTVL.

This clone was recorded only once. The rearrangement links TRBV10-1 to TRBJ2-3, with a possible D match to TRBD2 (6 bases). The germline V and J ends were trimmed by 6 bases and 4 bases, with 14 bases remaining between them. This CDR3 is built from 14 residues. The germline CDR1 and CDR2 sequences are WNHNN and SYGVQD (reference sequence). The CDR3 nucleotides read TGCGCCAGCAGCCTAGCGAAAACCCCAGATACGCAGTATTTT. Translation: CASSLAKTPDTQYF.

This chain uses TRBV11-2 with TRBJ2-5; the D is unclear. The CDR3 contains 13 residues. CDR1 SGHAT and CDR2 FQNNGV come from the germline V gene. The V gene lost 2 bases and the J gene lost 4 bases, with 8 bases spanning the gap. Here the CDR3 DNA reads TGTGCCAGCAGCTTAAGTCCTCCAGAGACCCAGTACTTC. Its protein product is CASSLSPPETQYF.

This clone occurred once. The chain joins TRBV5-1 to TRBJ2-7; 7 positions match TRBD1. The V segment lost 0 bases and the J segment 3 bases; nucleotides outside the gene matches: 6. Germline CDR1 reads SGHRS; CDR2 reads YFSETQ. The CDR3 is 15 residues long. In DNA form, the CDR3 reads TGCGCCAGCAGCTTGGAGACAGGGTTCCGCTACGAGCAGTACTTC. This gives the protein CASSLETGFRYEQYF.

The CDR3 sequence: CASGRGQGNEQFF. The CDR3 DNA sequence: TGTGCTAGTGGAAGGGGCCAGGGCAATGAGCAGTTCTTC. The V gene is TRBV12-5, the J gene TRBJ2-1; TRBD1 might be the D (5 bases). The V gene's germline CDR1 is LGHNT and CDR2 FRNRAP. V was shortened by 6 bases and J by 6 bases, with 12 bases between the two germline ends. The CDR3 covers 13 residues.

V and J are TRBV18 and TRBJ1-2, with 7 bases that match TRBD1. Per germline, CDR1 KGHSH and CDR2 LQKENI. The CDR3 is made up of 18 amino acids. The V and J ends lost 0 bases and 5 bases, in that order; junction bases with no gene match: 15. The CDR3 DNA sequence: TGTGCCAGCTCACCACCTAATGAGATACCGGGACAGAAATATGGCTACACCTTC. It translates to CASSPPNEIPGQKYGYTF.

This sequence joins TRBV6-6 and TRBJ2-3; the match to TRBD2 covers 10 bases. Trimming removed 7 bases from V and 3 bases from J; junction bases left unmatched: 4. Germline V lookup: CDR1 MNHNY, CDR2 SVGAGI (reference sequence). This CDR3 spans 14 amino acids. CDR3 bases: TGTGCCAGCATTTCTAGCGGGAGTACAGATACGCAGTATTTT. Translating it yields CASISSGSTDTQYF.

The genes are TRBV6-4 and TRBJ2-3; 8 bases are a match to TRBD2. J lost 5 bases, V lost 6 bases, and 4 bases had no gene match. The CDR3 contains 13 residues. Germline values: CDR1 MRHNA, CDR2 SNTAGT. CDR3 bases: TGTGCCAGCAGCGTAGCGGGAAGAGATACGCAGTATTTT. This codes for CASSVAGRDTQYF.

CDR3 sequence: CASSIGQGTQPQHF. CDR3 DNA: TGTGCCAGTAGTATTGGGCAGGGGACTCAGCCCCAGCATTTT. The rearrangement joins TRBV19 to TRBJ1-5, with D perhaps matching TRBD1 (6 bases). CDR1 is LNHDA, CDR2 SQIVND, per germline (reference sequence). CDR3 length: 14 residues. Trimming left V 3 bases short and J 6 bases short, with 12 bases between.

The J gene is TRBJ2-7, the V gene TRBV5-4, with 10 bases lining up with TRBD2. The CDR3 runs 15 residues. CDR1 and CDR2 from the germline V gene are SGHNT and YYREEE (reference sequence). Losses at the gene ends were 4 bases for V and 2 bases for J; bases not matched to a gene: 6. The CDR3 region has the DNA TGTGCCAGCAGCAAAGGAACTAGCGGGACCTACGAGCAGTACTTC. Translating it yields CASSKGTSGTYEQYF.

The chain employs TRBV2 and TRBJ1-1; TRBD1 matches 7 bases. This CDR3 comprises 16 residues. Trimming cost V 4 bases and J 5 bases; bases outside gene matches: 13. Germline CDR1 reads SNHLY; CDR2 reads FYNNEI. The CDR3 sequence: CASSARMTGRRTEAFF. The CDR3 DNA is TGTGCCAGCAGTGCTAGGATGACAGGGCGTAGAACTGAAGCTTTCTTT.

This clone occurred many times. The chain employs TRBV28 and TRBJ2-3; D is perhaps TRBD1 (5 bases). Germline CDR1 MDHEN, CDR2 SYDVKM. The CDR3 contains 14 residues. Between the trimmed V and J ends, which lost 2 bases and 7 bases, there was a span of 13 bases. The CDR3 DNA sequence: TGTGCCAGCAGTTTACCAGGGCCTCACAATACGCAGTATTTT. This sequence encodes CASSLPGPHNTQYF.

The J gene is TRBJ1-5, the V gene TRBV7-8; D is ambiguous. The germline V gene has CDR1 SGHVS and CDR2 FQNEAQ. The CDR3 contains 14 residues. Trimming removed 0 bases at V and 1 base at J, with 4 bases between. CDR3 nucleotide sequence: TGTGCCAGCAGCTTAGCAATGAGCAATCAGCCCCAGCATTTT. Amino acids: CASSLAMSNQPQHF.

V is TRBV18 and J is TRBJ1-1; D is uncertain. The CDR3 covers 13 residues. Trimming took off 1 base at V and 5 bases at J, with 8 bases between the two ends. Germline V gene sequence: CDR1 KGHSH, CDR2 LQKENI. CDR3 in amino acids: CASSPRKETEAFF. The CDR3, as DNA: TGTGCCAGCTCACCACGAAAGGAAACTGAAGCTTTCTTT. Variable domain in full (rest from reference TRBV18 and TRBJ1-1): NAGVMQNPRHLVRRRGQEARLRCSPMKGHSHVYWYRQLPEEGLKFMVYLQKENIIDESGMPKERFSAEFPKEGPSILRIQQVVRGDSAAYFCASSPRKETEAFFGQGTRLTVV.

CDR3 bases: TGCGCCAGCAGGCCTCCCGGGGGTAACACCGGGGAGCTGTTTTTT. Residues: CASRPPGGNTGELFF. V gene TRBV5-1 combines with J gene TRBJ2-2; the D gene is possibly TRBD2 (6 bases). The germline V gene encodes CDR1 SGHRS and CDR2 YFSETQ. The ends were cut back, 5 bases at V and 2 bases at J, with 13 bases in the middle. The CDR3 covers 15 residues.